This TCR beta chain was identified during a study of CD8+CD57+ T cells in acquired aplastic anemia (dated by TCRdb to the late 2010s). In the study overall: DNA extracted from sorted CD4+ and CD8+ cells had a mean of approximately 3.3 ug, with a range of about 0.2 to 30 ug. CD8+CD57+ expansion was defined as a frequency above the mean frequency observed in healthy subjects.

Worth noting for this clonotype: There is no known antigen for this receptor. A junction end diverges from the germline sequence, so it may reflect a read error.

Genomic DNA served as template for TCR beta VDJ combination and CDR3 sequence profiling. An Illumina HiSeq 2000 was used for TCR repertoire sequencing. On the study's bioinformatics: Repertoire assessment relied on Simpson's diversity index, CDR3 size and DJ length profiles, and TRBV/TRBJ rearrangement plots. The most abundant DNA sequence in the deep sequencing data was taken as the immunodominant clone. CDR3 amino acid sequences were checked for sharing across subjects and were also compared against the VDJdb database and published repertoires. Starting from the raw public reads, TCRdb applied fastp trimming at Q25, assembled clones with MiXCR and retained in-frame beta chains. Duplicate CDR3 protein sequences are folded into a single record with the most common DNA and genes. TCRdb's processing, not the study's, gives the V and J calls here. For this sample there are roughly 170,000 distinct CDR3 sequences; 48% appear just once. The ten largest clones capture 10% to 15% of the sample.

Expansion of CD8+CD57+ cells had been shown by flow cytometry in the patients chosen for sequencing. Every patient had severe acquired aplastic anemia, diagnosed using the International Study of Aplastic Anemia and Agranulocytosis and Camitta criteria. No therapy had been received by the patients at the time of blood sampling. In this study, sorted CD4+ and CD8+ T cells from the blood of healthy subjects and of severe aplastic anemia patients had their TCR repertoires deep-sequenced. In the USA, patient enrollment took place under clinicaltrials.gov protocols 00001620, 01623167, 00001397, 00071045, 00081523 and 00961064. Ficoll-Paque density gradient centrifugation was used to isolate peripheral blood mononuclear cells. Before DNA extraction, CD4+ and CD8+ T cells were sorted by FACS or by magnetic beads. Broad study findings and their caveats: Roughly 30 CD8+ CDR3 sequences were found to be shared between patients and controls, but these sequences appeared to be highly expressed in patients and within the immunodominant clones of the patients. No significant difference in CD8+ Simpson's diversity was found between patients and healthy controls (P=0.060).

For CDR1 and CDR2, the germline V gene lists MNHNS and SASEGT. The CDR3 numbers 16 residues from cysteine through phenylalanine. Only the CDR3 DNA stays, 48 bases, in frame from base 1. Sequences were obtained from sorted CD4+, CD8+, or CD8+CD57+ T cells (not recorded which) from PBMCs. This chain joins TRBV6-1 to TRBJ1-2; perhaps TRBD1 is the D gene, with 5 bases matching. This TCR was sampled from a human donor with aplastic anemia. The nucleotide sequence is given as TGTGCCAGCAGTGCGGGAGGGGCCGGGAGCGGCTATGGCTACATCTTC. This gives the protein CASSAGGAGSGYGYIF.